This TCR beta chain was identified during a study of CD8 T cells in Susac syndrome. Reverse transcription of about 0.45 to 1 ug RNA was performed with random hexamers. TCRdb reprocessed the immunoSEQ multiplex PCR reads via MiXCR and lists one record per CDR3 protein. The sample lists under 250,000 distinct CDR3 sequences; 94% were seen once. V lost 7 bases and J 4 bases, leaving 13 bases between the germline ends. The CDR3 has 13 amino acids. Germline-derived CDR1 and CDR2 are MDHEN and SYDVKM. The sequenced sample was CD4+ T cells from PBMCs. The chain has TRBV28 and TRBJ1-2; D uncertain. The origin of this receptor is a human donor with Susac syndrome. The DNA of the CDR3 is TGTGCCAGCACCCAAAGGTTGGGCTATGGCTACACCTTC. Protein product: CASTQRLGYGYTF.